The source of this TCR beta chain is a study of beta chain features in type 1 diabetes. Study-wide findings and caveats: Within each of all four CD4+ subsets, Type 1 diabetes patients had TCRB CDR3s that were moderately but significantly shorter. There was no resolution here of whether HLA type influences TCRB rearrangement.

This clone was counted between two and nine times. Its antigen is currently unknown. Every bit of the isolated RNA underwent reverse transcription, so sequencing read expressed TCRB transcripts. Repertoires were generated with immunoSEQ multiplex PCR, while TCRdb's copy carries only in-frame clones and drops some. The profile shows some 200,000 clones, around 15% of them singletons. The ends lost 7 bases at V and 1 base at J; junction bases unmatched: 7. The length of the CDR3 is 14 residues. Germline-derived CDR1 and CDR2 are SGHDT and YYEEEE. Sorting that relied on CD45RO/CCR7/CD25/CD127/CD95/CD27 yielded CD4+ naive, central memory, regulatory and stem cell-like memory cells.

This receptor was obtained from a man aged 25-45 years with type 1 diabetes. Sequencing was done on a sample of naive CD4+ T cells from blood. The rearrangement uses TRBV5-6 and TRBJ2-5; the match to TRBD1 covers 7 bases. The CDR3 is CASGYRDSQETQYF. The DNA of the CDR3 is TGTGCCAGCGGATACAGGGACAGCCAAGAGACCCAGTACTTC. Full variable domain (missing parts from reference TRBV5-6 and TRBJ2-5): DAGVTQSPTHLIKTRGQQVTLRCSPKSGHDTVSWYQQALGQGPQFIFQYYEEEERQRGNFPDRFSGHQFPNYSSELNVNALLLGDSALYLCASGYRDSQETQYFGPGTRLLVL.